This TCR beta chain derives from a study of technical replicates of blood from a handful of donors. Profiling relied on immunoSEQ multiplex PCR, and the TCRdb table lists in-frame clones only, not all of them. The table has about 88,000 clones, more than 85% seen once. The CDR3 consists of 13 residues. In germline, CDR1 is LNHDA, CDR2 SQIVND (reference sequence). Trimming took 6 bases from V and 5 from J, leaving 13 bases between them. The sample was T cells isolated from PBMCs. This receptor was taken from a human donor in good health. The rearrangement uses TRBV19 and TRBJ1-1; perhaps TRBD1 as D (6 bases). CDR3 residues: CASSLGGGTEAFF. CDR3 sequence (DNA): TGTGCCAGTAGCCTAGGGGGGGGTACTGAAGCTTTCTTT.